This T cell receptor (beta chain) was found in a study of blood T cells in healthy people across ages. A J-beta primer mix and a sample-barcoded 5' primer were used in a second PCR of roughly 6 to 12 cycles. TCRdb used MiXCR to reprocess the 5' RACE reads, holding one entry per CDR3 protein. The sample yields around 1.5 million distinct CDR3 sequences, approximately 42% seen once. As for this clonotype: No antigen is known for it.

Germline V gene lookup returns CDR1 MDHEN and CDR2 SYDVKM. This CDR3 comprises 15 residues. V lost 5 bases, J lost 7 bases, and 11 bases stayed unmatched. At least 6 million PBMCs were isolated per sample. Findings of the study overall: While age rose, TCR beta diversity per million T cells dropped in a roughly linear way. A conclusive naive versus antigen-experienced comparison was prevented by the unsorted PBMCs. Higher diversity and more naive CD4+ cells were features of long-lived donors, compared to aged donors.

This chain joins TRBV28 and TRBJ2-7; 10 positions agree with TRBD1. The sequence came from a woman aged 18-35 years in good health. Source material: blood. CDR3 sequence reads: CASSGRTGGLREQYF. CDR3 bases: TGTGCCAGCAGTGGAAGGACAGGGGGGCTGCGGGAGCAGTACTTC.